One T cell receptor beta chain is described in this entry. The target antigen is unknown. This specimen comes from a study of T cell responses to AZD1222 COVID-19 vaccine. Across the study: Investigators merged groups given second doses at roughly 4 or roughly 12 weeks. Study observations and caveats: Repertoire collection took place solely once the T cell response had peaked. Clonal diversity was possibly underestimated; the donors were predominantly white British and more often female. Recipients of AZD1222 seropositive at baseline numbered only 5 to 7.

Trimming removed 5 bases from V and 4 bases from J, with 12 bases in between. The germline gives CDR1 SGHVS, CDR2 FQNEAQ. The CDR3 is 13 amino acids. The assay was immunoSEQ multiplex PCR, and TCRdb's table has in-frame clones only and misses some. The sample yields 150,000 to 200,000 clones, roughly 94% seen once. Sequenced material: peripheral blood, taken on day 0 of AZD1222 vaccination. The source is an adult in good health. The genes are TRBV7-8 and TRBJ2-7; no firm D call. The CDR3 DNA reads TGTGCCAGCAGCCCCCGGGCCTTTTACGAGCAGTACTTC. Translating it yields CASSPRAFYEQYF.